The 3 T cell receptor beta chains below all came from one sample that was sequenced in a study of control samples from healthy donors and cancer patients. Data came from immunoSEQ multiplex PCR; TCRdb stores just in-frame clones and leaves some out. The sample comprises 150,000 to 200,000 clones, about 91% of which are singletons, and 2% rests with the top ten. What was sequenced was blood. The receptors stem from a middle-aged woman in good health.

The rearrangement links TRBV6-6 to TRBJ2-7, with D maybe TRBD2 (6 bases). Trimming left V 5 bases short and J 5 bases short, with 16 bases between. The CDR3 sequence is 14 residues long. Germline CDR1 and CDR2: MNHNY and SVGAGI (reference sequence). CDR3 loop: CASSPWSGVNEQYF. CDR3 bases: TGTGCCAGCAGTCCCTGGTCGGGGGTCAACGAGCAGTACTTC.

This rearrangement joins TRBV16 to TRBJ1-1; no definite D call. CDR1 and CDR2 (germline): KGHSY, FQNENV. The CDR3 totals 15 residues. The V end lost 2 bases, the J end lost 0 bases, and 10 bases lay between the germline ends. The CDR3 loop is CASSQPLGMNTEAFF. CDR3 DNA: TGTGCCAGCAGCCAACCCCTTGGCATGAACACTGAAGCTTTCTTT. Supplemented by reference TRBV16 and TRBJ1-1, the full variable domain reads GEEVAQTPKHLVRGEGQKAKLYCAPIKGHSYVFWYQQVLKNEFKFLISFQNENVFDETGMPKERFSAKCLPNSPCSLEIQATKLEDSAVYFCASSQPLGMNTEAFFGQGTRLTVV.

To note about this clone: One end of the junction fails to match germline, which may point to a read error. J is TRBJ1-6 and V is TRBV2, with unresolved D. The CDR3 has 11 amino acids. Germline V gene lookup returns CDR1 SNHLY and CDR2 FYNNEI. CDR3 in amino acids: CASMTGPLAYF. The CDR3 bases are TGTGCCAGCATGACCGGGCCCTTAGCCTACTTT.